This TCR beta chain appears in the sequencing data of a study of blood T cell repertoires in COVID-19. Study details: Both acute and convalescent COVID-19 samples were obtained from the United States, Italy and Spain. From T cells, B-cell-depleted T cells, or PBMCs came the material, which was cDNA or gDNA.

As originally analysed: Researchers report that nucleated cell counts were estimated from reference gene primer amplification. Using immunoSEQ multiplex PCR, the repertoire was profiled, and TCRdb retains in-frame clones only, with some absent. That table furnishes V, J and clone size, whereas the DNA furnished D and trimming. Of roughly 95,000 clones in the sample, roughly four fifths were seen once. The sequence was collected from a man aged 60-69 years with acute or convalescent COVID-19. The sample taken for sequencing was peripheral blood.

Here the CDR3 DNA reads TGTGCCAGTAGGAATCCAGGGGAATCCCGGTACAATGAGCAGTTCTTC. It encodes CASRNPGESRYNEQFF. The rearrangement joins TRBV19 to TRBJ2-1; TRBD1 is a possible D gene (6 bases). Germline V gene sequence: CDR1 LNHDA, CDR2 SQIVND (reference sequence). Trimming took 6 bases from V and 4 from J, leaving 19 bases between them. The CDR3 extends over 16 amino acids.